This T cell receptor beta chain was recovered during a study of blood T cell repertoires in COVID-19 (dated by TCRdb to the early 2020s). Regarding the research as a whole: The collaborator samples originated in the United States, Italy and Spain and spanned the acute and convalescent phases of COVID-19. Samples came from the ongoing ImmuneRACE study (first 160 participants) plus 1,254 subjects from 6 global collaborators. The material from the prospective study consisted of cDNA or gDNA derived from T cells, B-cell-depleted T cells, or PBMCs. Subjects who had been exposed to COVID-19, were actively infected with it, or had recovered from it provided the deeply sampled blood TCRbeta repertoires that made up the dataset. Nearly every sample came with metadata listing a de-identified subject ID, COVID-19 status, age in years and sex. A freely available public database, intended as a resource for researchers studying the immune response to SARS-CoV-2, is where the repertoires were released. Where available, HLA class I and class II types were taken from metadata supplied by the sample provider and were not determined by assay-based typing.

The immunoSEQ Assay, a bias-controlled multiplex PCR, was used to amplify TCRbeta CDR3 regions from genomic DNA. On the authors' methods: The number of nucleated cells in each sample was estimated from the amplification of reference gene primers within the assay. Sequence reads were collapsed and filtered to measure the absolute abundance of every unique TCRbeta CDR3 rearrangement. For each sample, productive Simpson clonality was calculated by taking the square root of Simpson's diversity index across productive rearrangements. The immuneACCESS repertoire file appears here via TCRdb, limited to in-frame rearrangements. These files lack a portion of the clones; in checked studies, under half of the deficit traces to unresolved V genes, and the cause of the others is not known. From that table come the V and J calls and clone size; the DNA was used to work out D and trimming. The sample table shows 270,000 or so clones, and 75% to 90% are seen once. Of the sample, approximately 4% falls within the top ten clones.

This clone was counted once. It has no known antigen specificity. There are no base qualities to consult, and no much larger clone falls within one base. General findings and caveats noted by the study authors: Clinical and demographic metadata were provided uncurated, with the amount varying by source and participant.

Enrolling through a virtual design, the prospective study's participants ranged in age from roughly 18 to 95 years and lived across approximately 25 United States geographic areas. To assign participants to cohorts, the prospective study relied on clinical history that participants themselves reported in a screening survey and a study questionnaire. In the prospective study, mobile phlebotomists collected whole blood, serum and a nasopharyngeal or oropharyngeal swab from each participant. Prospective study participants could optionally give additional blood draws and questionnaires over a roughly two-month period. Before DNA extraction, blood samples from the prospective study were shipped at room temperature or frozen. Reading from cysteine to phenylalanine, the CDR3 counts 17 amino acids. CDR3 DNA only is kept here, 51 bases in frame from base 1. The V end gives up 1 base and the J end 3 bases, leaving 7 bases in the junction not matched to a gene. CDR1 and CDR2, per the germline V gene (reference sequence), are PRHDT and FYEKMQ.

The clonotype was recovered from a woman aged 25 to 39 with acute COVID-19. Sequenced material: PBMCs or T cells enriched from blood (not recorded which). The sequence joins TRBV13 to TRBJ2-3, and 10 junction bases match TRBD2. The bases are TGTGCCAGCAGCTTAGAGTCCCTACTAGCGGGGACAGATACGCAGTATTTT. Translated, this is CASSLESLLAGTDTQYF. The CDR3, completed at both ends by the reference TRBV13 and TRBJ2-3 genes, gives the full variable domain AAGVIQSPRHLIKEKRETATLKCYPIPRHDTVYWYQQGPGQDPQFLISFYEKMQSDKGSIPDRFSAQQFSDYHSELNMSSLELGDSALYFCASSLESLLAGTDTQYFGPGTRLTVL.